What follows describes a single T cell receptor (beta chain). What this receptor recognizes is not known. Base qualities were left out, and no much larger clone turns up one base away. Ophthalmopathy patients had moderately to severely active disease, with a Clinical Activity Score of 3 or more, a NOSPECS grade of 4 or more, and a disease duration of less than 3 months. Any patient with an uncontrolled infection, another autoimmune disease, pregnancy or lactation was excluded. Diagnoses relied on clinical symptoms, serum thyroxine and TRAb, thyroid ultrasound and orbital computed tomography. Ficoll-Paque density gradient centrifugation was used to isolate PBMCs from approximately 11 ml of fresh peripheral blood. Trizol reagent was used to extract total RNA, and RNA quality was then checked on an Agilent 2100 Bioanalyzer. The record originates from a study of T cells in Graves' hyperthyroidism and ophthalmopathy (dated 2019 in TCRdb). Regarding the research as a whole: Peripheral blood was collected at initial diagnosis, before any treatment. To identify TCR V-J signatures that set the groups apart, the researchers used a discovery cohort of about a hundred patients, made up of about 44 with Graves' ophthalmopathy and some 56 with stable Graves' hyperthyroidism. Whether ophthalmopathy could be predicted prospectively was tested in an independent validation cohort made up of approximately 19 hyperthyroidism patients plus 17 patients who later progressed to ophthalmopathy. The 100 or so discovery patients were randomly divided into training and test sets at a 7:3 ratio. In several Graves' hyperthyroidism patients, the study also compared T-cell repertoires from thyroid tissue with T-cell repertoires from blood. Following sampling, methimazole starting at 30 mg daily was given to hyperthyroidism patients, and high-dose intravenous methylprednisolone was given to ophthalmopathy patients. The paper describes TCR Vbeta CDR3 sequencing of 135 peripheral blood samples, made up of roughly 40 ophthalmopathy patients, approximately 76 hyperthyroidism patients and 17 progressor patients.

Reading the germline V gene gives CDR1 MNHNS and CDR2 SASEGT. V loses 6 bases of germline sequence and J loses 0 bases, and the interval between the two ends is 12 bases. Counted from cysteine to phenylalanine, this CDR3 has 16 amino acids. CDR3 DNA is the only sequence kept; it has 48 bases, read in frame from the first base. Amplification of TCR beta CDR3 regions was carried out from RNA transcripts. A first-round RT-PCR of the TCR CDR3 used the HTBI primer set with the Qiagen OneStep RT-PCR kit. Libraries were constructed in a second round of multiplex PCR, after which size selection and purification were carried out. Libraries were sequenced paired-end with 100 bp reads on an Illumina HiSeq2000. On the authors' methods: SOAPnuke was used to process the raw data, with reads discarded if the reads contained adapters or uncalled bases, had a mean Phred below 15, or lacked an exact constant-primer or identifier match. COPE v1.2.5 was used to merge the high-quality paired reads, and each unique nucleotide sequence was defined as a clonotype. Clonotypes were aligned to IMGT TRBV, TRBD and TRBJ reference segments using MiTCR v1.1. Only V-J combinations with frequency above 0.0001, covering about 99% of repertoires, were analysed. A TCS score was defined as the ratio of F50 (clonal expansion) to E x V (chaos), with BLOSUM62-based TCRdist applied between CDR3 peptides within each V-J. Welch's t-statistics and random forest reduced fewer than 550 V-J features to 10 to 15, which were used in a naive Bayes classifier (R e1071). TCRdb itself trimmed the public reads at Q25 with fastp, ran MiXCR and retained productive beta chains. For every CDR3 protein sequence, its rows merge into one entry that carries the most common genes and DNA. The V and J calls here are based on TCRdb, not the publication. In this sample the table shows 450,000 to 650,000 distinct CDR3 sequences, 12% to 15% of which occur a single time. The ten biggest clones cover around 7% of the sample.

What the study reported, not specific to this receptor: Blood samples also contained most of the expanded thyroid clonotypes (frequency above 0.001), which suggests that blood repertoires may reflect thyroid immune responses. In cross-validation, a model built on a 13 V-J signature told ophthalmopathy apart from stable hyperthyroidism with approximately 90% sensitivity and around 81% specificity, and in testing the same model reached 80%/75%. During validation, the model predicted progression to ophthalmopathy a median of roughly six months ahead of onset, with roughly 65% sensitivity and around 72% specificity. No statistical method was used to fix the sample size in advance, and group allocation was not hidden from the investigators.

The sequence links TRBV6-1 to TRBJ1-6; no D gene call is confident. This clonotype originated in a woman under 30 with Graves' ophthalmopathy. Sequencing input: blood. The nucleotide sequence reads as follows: TGTGCCAGCAGACAACAGCGTTCCTCCTATAATTCACCCCTCCACTTT. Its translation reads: CASRQQRSSYNSPLHF.